The next 4 T cell receptor beta chains were all read from a single sample in a study of CD8 T cells in ankylosing spondylitis. Their antigens remain unidentified. Findings of the study overall: Typical of ankylosing spondylitis blood, it appeared, was a TCR beta motif of roughly eight highly homologous variants.

TCRdb reanalysed the 5' RACE reads using MiXCR and keeps one entry per CDR3 protein. The sample consists of hundreds of thousands of distinct CDR3 sequences, 10% to 15% of them appearing once. The sample taken for sequencing was blood, either unsorted or a sorted T cell fraction (not recorded which). The receptor source for this set is a male donor with ankylosing spondylitis.

This clonotype was seen a handful of times. The gene calls are TRBV5-1 and TRBJ1-6, with TRBD1 matching over 8 bases. Germline-derived CDR1 and CDR2 are SGHRS and YFSETQ. The ends lost 3 bases at V and 8 bases at J; junction bases unmatched: 7. The CDR3 totals 15 residues. CDR3 region: CASSSGQGADSPLHF. In nucleotides, the CDR3 is TGCGCCAGCAGCTCAGGACAGGGAGCTGATTCACCCCTCCACTTT. The entire variable domain, with the rest obtained from reference TRBV5-1 and TRBJ1-6, is as follows: KAGVTQTPRYLIKTRGQQVTLSCSPISGHRSVSWYQQTPGQGLQFLFEYFSETQRNKGNFPGRFSGRQFSNSRSEMNVSTLELGDSALYLCASSSGQGADSPLHFGNGTRLTVT.

There are many counts of this clonotype. The rearrangement links TRBV29-1 to TRBJ2-3, with 10 bases aligning to TRBD2. The germline V gene encodes CDR1 SQVTM and CDR2 ANQGSEA. The J segment lost 2 bases and the V segment lost 3 bases, leaving 11 bases of the junction unmatched. The CDR3 extends over 17 amino acids. CDR3 amino acids: CSVDQSLAGGLTDTQYF. CDR3 bases: TGCAGCGTTGATCAATCGTTAGCGGGGGGCCTCACAGATACGCAGTATTTT.

Only one count was recorded for this clonotype. The rearrangement uses TRBV9 and TRBJ2-3; 10 positions agree with TRBD2. Trimming removed 0 bases from V and 6 bases from J; junction bases left unmatched: 7. The CDR3 spans 16 residues. Germline V gene lookup returns CDR1 SGDLS and CDR2 YYNGEE. In DNA, the CDR3 is TGTGCCAGCAGCGTAGGGAGCGGGGGGGCCTCGGATACGCAGTATTTT. Residues: CASSVGSGGASDTQYF.

This clonotype appeared a few times. CDR3 sequence: CSVDIRNTEAFF. CDR3 nucleotide sequence: TGCAGCGTTGATATAAGGAACACTGAAGCTTTCTTT. This sequence joins TRBV29-1 and TRBJ1-1; D uncertain. V lost 3 bases to trimming and J lost 1 base, with 6 bases between them. The CDR3 contains 12 residues. Germline CDR1 is SQVTM and CDR2 is ANQGSEA.